A single sample is the source of the 12 T cell receptor beta chains below, sequenced in a study of radiation and T cells in renal cell carcinoma. Assay: immunoSEQ multiplex PCR; the TCRdb copy retains only in-frame clones and omits some. The data hold some 50,000 clones, with 83% observed a single time. Time point given: baseline pretreatment blood. Treatment described: 15 Gy SBRT to primary tumor, nephrectomy 4 weeks later. This specimen consisted of blood, obtained from a patient whose treatment included radiotherapy and nephrectomy. Every receptor here comes from an older woman with renal cell carcinoma.

The chain has TRBV25-1 and TRBJ1-4; no firm D call. The CDR3 is 14 residues long. Trimming left V 2 bases short and J 7 bases short, with 11 bases between. CDR1 and CDR2 from the germline V gene are MGHDK and SYGVNS. In nucleotides, the CDR3 is TGTGCCAGCAGTGAAGCGGGGTCGGGTGAAAAACTGTTTTTT. It codes for CASSEAGSGEKLFF.

The CDR3 coding sequence is TGTGCCAGCAGTGACGACAGGGTAGAGCCCCAGCATTTT. Its translation: CASSDDRVEPQHF. The chain is built from TRBV6-4 and TRBJ1-5; TRBD1 agrees at 7 bases. Germline CDR1 and CDR2: MRHNA and SNTAGT. This CDR3 is 13 amino acids long. After removal of 2 bases from V and 8 bases from J, the junction contained 3 bases not matched to a gene.

The chain employs TRBV11-2 and TRBJ2-4; 12 positions agree with TRBD2. This CDR3 has 16 amino acids. The J segment lost 0 bases and the V segment lost 5 bases, leaving 2 bases of the junction unmatched. The germline V gene encodes CDR1 SGHAT and CDR2 FQNNGV. In nucleotides, the CDR3 is TGTGCCAGCAGCATACTAGCGGGGGGAGCCAAAAACATTCAGTACTTC. This gives the protein CASSILAGGAKNIQYF.

This clone was observed a few times. V and J are TRBV7-9 and TRBJ2-5, with D possibly being TRBD2 (5 bases). Germline CDR1 SEHNR, CDR2 FQNEAQ (reference sequence). CDR3 length: 13 amino acids. Trimming left V 7 bases short and J 2 bases short, with 11 bases between. The CDR3 loop reads CASIRDSQETQYF. The CDR3 DNA reads TGTGCCAGCATTCGGGATTCACAAGAGACCCAGTACTTC. The full variable domain, with the rest looked up from reference TRBV7-9 and TRBJ2-5, is DTGVSQNPRHKITKRGQNVTFRCDPISEHNRLYWYRQTLGQGPEFLTYFQNEAQLEKSRLLSDRFSAERPKGSFSTLEIQRTEQGDSAMYLCASIRDSQETQYFGPGTRLLVL.

The chain has TRBV5-7 and TRBJ1-2; no definite D call. TRBV5-7 has ORF status, its function being uncertain. V dropped 1 base and J dropped 3 bases, with 16 bases sitting between them. The CDR3 covers 16 residues. CDR3 coding DNA: TGTGCCAGCAGCTTGTTTAGTATCCTCTGGGACTATGGCTACACCTTC. Amino acids: CASSLFSILWDYGYTF.

The chain has TRBV7-9 and TRBJ1-1; 8 bases agree with TRBD1. The CDR3 spans 13 residues. Germline lookup yields CDR1 SEHNR and CDR2 FQNEAQ (reference sequence). V gave up 6 bases and J gave up 5 bases; unmatched junction bases: 5. CDR3 DNA sequence: TGTGCCAGCAGGCAGGGGGCGAGGACTGAAGCTTTCTTT. It encodes CASRQGARTEAFF.

The V and J genes are TRBV18 and TRBJ2-7, with D possibly TRBD2 on 5 matching bases. V was cut by 2 bases and J by 5 bases, with 13 bases left in between. This CDR3 is built from 14 residues. Germline CDR1 and CDR2: KGHSH and LQKENI. DNA of the CDR3: TGTGCCAGCTCACCATATACGGGGAAGGACGAGCAGTACTTC. Its translation is CASSPYTGKDEQYF.

Here the CDR3 reads CAISESDSTDTQYF. The DNA for the CDR3 is TGTGCCATCAGTGAGTCTGACTCTACAGATACGCAGTATTTT. This rearrangement joins TRBV10-3 to TRBJ2-3; no reliable D call. Per the germline V gene, CDR1 is ENHRY and CDR2 is SYGVKD. Trimming removed 0 bases at V and 3 bases at J, with 7 bases between. This CDR3 has 14 residues.

The V gene is TRBV4-3, the J gene TRBJ2-1; 7 positions agree with TRBD1. Germline V gene data show CDR1 as LGHNA and CDR2 as YSLEER. V dropped 4 bases and J dropped 6; count of bases not matched to a gene: 3. CDR3 length: 13 amino acids. CDR3 in amino acids: CASSRGQLNEQFF. Written as DNA, the CDR3 is TGCGCCAGCAGCCGGGGACAGCTCAATGAGCAGTTCTTC.

V usage is TRBV7-8 and J usage is TRBJ1-5; TRBD1 matches at 8 bases. The V gene end was trimmed by 4 bases and the J gene end by 2 bases; junction bases not matched to a gene: 4. This CDR3 region has 15 residues. CDR1 SGHVS and CDR2 FQNEAQ come from the germline V gene. The CDR3 DNA follows: TGTGCCAGCAGCTCATCGACAGGGGGCAATCAGCCCCAGCATTTT. This translates into CASSSSTGGNQPQHF.

The rearrangement uses TRBV6-1 and TRBJ1-2; TRBD1 aligns across 11 bases. Trimming cost V 6 bases and J 5 bases; bases outside gene matches: 5. Germline-derived CDR1 and CDR2 are MNHNS and SASEGT. The CDR3 covers 14 residues. CDR3 amino acids: CASRWTGGAYGYTF. The DNA for the CDR3 is TGTGCCAGCAGGTGGACAGGGGGCGCATATGGCTACACCTTC.

The chain recombines TRBV5-1 with TRBJ1-1, with D possibly being TRBD1 (6 bases). Germline CDR1 is SGHRS and CDR2 is YFSETQ. Between the trimmed V and J ends, which lost 0 bases and 2 bases, there was a span of 11 bases. The CDR3 is made up of 15 amino acids. CDR3 protein: CASSLVTGANTEAFF. In nucleotides, the CDR3 is TGCGCCAGCAGCTTGGTTACGGGGGCAAACACTGAAGCTTTCTTT.